The 9 T cell receptor beta chains given below trace back to one sample, sequenced in a study of molecular identifiers for immune sequencing clone quantification. Each CDR3 protein is one row after TCRdb ran MiXCR on the PCR reads. The sample has 23,000 or so distinct CDR3 sequences, roughly a sixth seen once. Sequencing was done on a sample of naive CD8+ T cells from blood, with Jurkat cell RNA spiked in. Subset: FACS-sorted CD8+CD4-CCR7+CD45RA+ naive T cells. These receptors were collected from a human donor in good health. Some libraries in this study had Jurkat cell RNA spiked in.

About this clonotype: This may be a read error: a much more frequent sequence differs by one nucleotide. The CDR3 nucleotides are TGTGCCTGGAGTGAGACGCACTCGAGCTCCTTTAATTCACCCCTCCACTTT. Translated: CAWSETHSSSFNSPLHF. The V and J genes are TRBV30 and TRBJ1-6; D gene ambiguous. The CDR3 covers 17 residues. CDR1 GTSNPN and CDR2 SVGIG come from the germline V gene (reference sequence).

Ten or more counts support this clonotype. The rearrangement links TRBV5-4 to TRBJ2-3; no definite D call. The CDR3 covers 14 residues. With 2 bases removed from V and 0 bases from J, the gap between germline ends came to 7 bases. Germline V gene sequence: CDR1 SGHNT, CDR2 YYREEE (reference sequence). In nucleotides, the CDR3 is TGTGCCAGCAGCTTTAAAGACAGCACAGATACGCAGTATTTT. This encodes CASSFKDSTDTQYF.

This clonotype has just a few counts. V gene TRBV12-3 or TRBV12-4 combines with J gene TRBJ2-3, with 7 nucleotides matching TRBD2. Trimming removed 2 bases from V and 5 bases from J; junction bases left unmatched: 4. This CDR3 is built from 14 residues. The CDR3: CASSLLAEIDTQYF. CDR3 sequence (DNA): TGTGCCAGCAGTTTACTAGCGGAAATAGATACGCAGTATTTT.

This clonotype came up many times. The rearrangement uses TRBV4-2 and TRBJ2-2; D uncertain. This CDR3 spans 15 amino acids. With 4 bases removed from V and 7 bases from J, the gap between germline ends came to 16 bases. Germline V gives CDR1 LGHNA, CDR2 YNFKEQ. The CDR3 DNA reads TGTGCCAGCAGCCCAGAGGAAAGGGCCGGCGGGGAGCTGTTTTTT. Amino acid sequence: CASSPEERAGGELFF.

This clonotype came up many times. This chain links TRBV7-2 with TRBJ2-3; tentatively, D is TRBD1 or TRBD2 (5 bases each). V lost 1 base, J lost 0 bases, and 11 bases lay in between. The germline CDR1 and CDR2 sequences are SGHTA and FQGNSA. The CDR3 totals 16 residues. CDR3: CASSLERGTSTDTQYF. CDR3 DNA: TGTGCCAGCAGCTTAGAGAGGGGTACTAGCACAGATACGCAGTATTTT.

This clonotype was detected only a few times. V and J are TRBV7-9 and TRBJ2-1; D is possibly TRBD1 or TRBD2 (5 bases each). Germline-derived CDR1 and CDR2 are SEHNR and FQNEAQ (reference sequence). This CDR3 has 15 residues. The V end lost 6 bases, the J end lost 0 bases, and 12 bases lay between the germline ends. The CDR3, as DNA: TGTGCCAGCAGGACCCCGGGACCCTCCTACAATGAGCAGTTCTTC. It specifies CASRTPGPSYNEQFF.

Comment on this clonotype: A read error may explain this, as a much larger clone is one base away. This CDR3 fails to terminate in the conserved phenylalanine or tryptophan, so it likely reflects a read error. The chain is built from TRBV5-1 and TRBJ2-7; D uncertain. The germline gives CDR1 SGHRS, CDR2 YFSETQ. The V and J ends lost 3 bases and 7 bases respectively, with 14 bases between them. CDR3 length: 13 amino acids. This CDR3 reads CASSSQTEGEQYL. DNA for the CDR3: TGCGCCAGCAGCTCCCAGACGGAAGGGGAGCAGTACCTC.

This clonotype was seen repeatedly, ten times or more. The chain is built from TRBV23-1 and TRBJ2-7, with TRBD1 matching 8 bases. TRBV23-1 is placed among ORFs of uncertain function. This CDR3 comprises 14 residues. V was pared by 4 bases and J by 6 bases, with 8 bases of the junction left unmatched. The CDR3 loop reads CASSRWDRPIEQYF. Written as DNA, the CDR3 is TGCGCCAGCAGTCGATGGGACAGGCCGATCGAGCAGTACTTC.

The rearrangement links TRBV29-1 to TRBJ2-7; D remains ambiguous. The CDR3 totals 13 residues. V was shortened by 2 bases and J by 2 bases, with 10 bases between the two germline ends. Germline V gene lookup returns CDR1 SQVTM and CDR2 ANQGSEA. The CDR3 DNA reads TGCAGCGTTGAATTAGCAAACGCCTACGAGCAGTACTTC. Translated, it gives CSVELANAYEQYF.